One sample yielded the 30 T cell receptor beta chains listed below, sequenced in a study of T-cell reconstitution after alpha-beta-depleted transplantation in children. Unique molecular identifiers were incorporated when the TCRbeta library was constructed. Each CDR3 protein gets one entry after TCRdb re-called the PCR reads with MiXCR. Counted here are under 100,000 distinct CDR3 sequences, roughly a sixth occurring once; the ten biggest clones make up roughly a fifth. The sequences come from PBMCs, mostly from graft donor cells, collected 180 days after TCRalphabeta/CD19-depleted stem cell transplant. All receptors come from a male patient aged 2-9 years who had a stem cell transplant for acute lymphoblastic leukemia, so the T cells may come from the graft donor.

This clonotype turned up a few times. This chain connects TRBV12-3 or TRBV12-4 to TRBJ2-5, with D uncertain. Trimming removed 4 bases at V and 5 bases at J, with 17 bases between. This CDR3 is built from 15 residues. The CDR3 protein is CASSYLARSVETQYF. CDR3 sequence (DNA): TGTGCCAGCAGTTACCTCGCACGGTCAGTCGAGACCCAGTACTTC.

This chain joins TRBV5-6 and TRBJ2-3, with D perhaps being TRBD1 or TRBD2 (5 bases each). Trimming removed 3 bases at V and 4 bases at J, with 6 bases between. This CDR3 spans 12 amino acids. Germline CDR1 SGHDT, CDR2 YYEEEE. CDR3 protein: CASSWGSDTQYF. The CDR3 bases are TGTGCCAGCAGCTGGGGGTCAGATACGCAGTATTTT.

This clonotype was counted a few times. The rearrangement uses TRBV20-1 and TRBJ1-1; possibly TRBD1 for D (6 bases). Germline CDR1 and CDR2: DFQATT and SNEGSKA (reference sequence). This CDR3 region has 13 residues. CDR3 bases: TGCAGAGCGGGCGGGGGCGCGAACACTGAAGCTTTCTTT. Translation: CRAGGGANTEAFF.

The DNA of the CDR3 is TGTGCCACCAGCGGAGAACGTCACAGGGGGCTCTGGGCCAACGTCCTGACTTTC. It specifies CATSGERHRGLWANVLTF. The chain is built from TRBV24-1 and TRBJ2-6, with TRBD1 matching over 9 bases. The CDR3 has 18 amino acids. With 7 bases clipped from V and 5 bases from J, the junction kept 14 bases outside the gene matches. Germline V lookup: CDR1 KGHDR, CDR2 SFDVKD.

The chain uses TRBV20-1 and TRBJ1-2; D gene uncertain. Germline CDR1 is DFQATT and CDR2 is SNEGSKA (reference sequence). The CDR3 sequence is 13 residues long. V was cut by 0 bases and J by 6 bases, with 11 bases left in between. The CDR3 coding sequence is TGCAGTGCTAGAGACGTTGGATGGGATGGCTACACCTTC. Its translation is CSARDVGWDGYTF.

This clonotype showed up just a few times. The chain employs TRBV12-3 or TRBV12-4 and TRBJ1-5; no clear D gene. This CDR3 contains 15 residues. Trimming took off 7 bases at V and 2 bases at J, with 15 bases between the two ends. The CDR3 loop reads CASTWTSRGNQPQHF. The CDR3 coding sequence is TGTGCCAGCACCTGGACTTCACGGGGCAATCAGCCCCAGCATTTT.

The sample holds a few counts of this clonotype. The rearrangement links TRBV20-1 to TRBJ1-2, with D hard to call. The germline gives CDR1 DFQATT, CDR2 SNEGSKA (reference sequence). The CDR3 is 13 residues long. V gave up 3 bases and J gave up 4 bases, with 12 bases separating them. The CDR3 bases are TGCAGTGCTAGCGGGATCACGGGCTATGGCTACACCTTC. It codes for CSASGITGYGYTF.

The rearrangement links TRBV6-5 to TRBJ2-2; perhaps TRBD1 as D (6 bases). Germline V gives CDR1 MNHEY, CDR2 SVGAGI. Trimming shortened V by 0 bases and J by 0 bases, and 8 bases separated the two germline ends. This CDR3 contains 16 residues. The CDR3 is CASSYSQGANTGELFF. CDR3 bases: TGTGCCAGCAGTTACTCACAGGGCGCGAACACCGGGGAGCTGTTTTTT.

The gene calls are TRBV7-9 and TRBJ1-2, with 8 bases identical to TRBD1. Trimming took 5 bases from V and 3 from J; bases not matched to a gene: 2. This CDR3 comprises 13 residues. Germline-derived CDR1 and CDR2 are SEHNR and FQNEAQ (reference sequence). The CDR3 protein is CASSGQGDYGYTF. In DNA, the CDR3 is TGTGCCAGCAGCGGACAGGGCGACTATGGCTACACCTTC.

This clonotype was picked up a small number of times. The rearrangement uses TRBV2 and TRBJ1-5, with 8 bases fitting TRBD1. Germline V CDR1 and CDR2: SNHLY, FYNNEI. The CDR3 length is 17 residues. With V trimmed by 6 bases and J by 0 bases, 10 bases remained unmatched. CDR3 bases: TGTGCCAGCAGCCCTTCGACAGGGGCCTTTAGCAATCAGCCCCAGCATTTT. Its translation: CASSPSTGAFSNQPQHF. Full variable domain (missing parts from reference TRBV2 and TRBJ1-5): EPEVTQTPSHQVTQMGQEVILRCVPISNHLYFYWYRQILGQKVEFLVSFYNNEISEKSEIFDDQFSVERPDGSNFTLKIRSTKLEDSAMYFCASSPSTGAFSNQPQHFGDGTRLSIL.

The chain carries TRBV7-2 and TRBJ2-2; no clear D gene. The CDR3 length is 14 residues. Germline loops: CDR1 SGHTA, CDR2 FQGNSA. V lost 5 bases and J lost 0, with 7 bases in between. The CDR3 bases are TGTGCCAGCAGCGGTGATCCGAACACCGGGGAGCTGTTTTTT. Residues: CASSGDPNTGELFF.

This clonotype came up a few times. A junction boundary mismatches the germline segment, possibly from a read error. The J gene is TRBJ2-6, the V gene TRBV4-2; D is uncertain. Germline V gives CDR1 LGHNA, CDR2 YNFKEQ. The CDR3 has 16 residues. CDR3 amino acids: CASSQEKTRGTNVLTF. The CDR3 nucleotides read TGTGCCAGCAGCCAAGAGAAGACTCGTGGGACCAACGTCCTGACTTTC.

The V call is TRBV10-3, the J call TRBJ2-2; unclear D gene. Trimming cost V 0 bases and J 3 bases, with 5 bases left between them. Germline lookup yields CDR1 ENHRY and CDR2 SYGVKD. The CDR3 extends over 14 amino acids. In nucleotides, the CDR3 is TGTGCCATCAGTGAGTCGACTCACACCGGGGAGCTGTTTTTT. This translates into CAISESTHTGELFF.

This clonotype was picked up a small number of times. The chain employs TRBV10-3 and TRBJ2-1, with TRBD2 matching over 11 bases. The germline V gene has CDR1 ENHRY and CDR2 SYGVKD. Trimming cost V 5 bases and J 1 base; bases outside gene matches: 4. The CDR3 is made up of 16 amino acids. In DNA, the CDR3 is TGTGCCATCAGTCTTACTAGCGGGAGTTCCTACAATGAGCAGTTCTTC. Its protein is CAISLTSGSSYNEQFF.

The chain couples TRBV27 to TRBJ1-5; 10 nucleotides match TRBD1. Germline CDR1 reads MNHEY; CDR2 reads SMNVEV (reference sequence). CDR3 size: 16 residues. Trimming removed 4 bases from V and 5 bases from J; junction bases left unmatched: 8. The CDR3 DNA reads TGTGCCAGCAGTTCCCGACAGGGGGCTATTGATCAGCCCCAGCATTTT. Protein product: CASSSRQGAIDQPQHF.

The sample holds a few counts of this clonotype. The chain employs TRBV5-1 and TRBJ2-5; D gene ambiguous. The V and J ends lost 0 bases and 5 bases respectively, with 8 bases between them. The CDR3 spans 13 residues. Per the germline V gene, CDR1 is SGHRS and CDR2 is YFSETQ. CDR3: CASSLARRETQYF. The CDR3 DNA reads as TGCGCCAGCAGCTTGGCTAGGCGTGAGACCCAGTACTTC.

This chain connects TRBV20-1 to TRBJ2-1; TRBD2 agrees at 8 bases. Germline CDR1 reads DFQATT; CDR2 reads SNEGSKA (reference sequence). This CDR3 is 12 amino acids long. The V segment lost 3 bases and the J segment 7 bases; nucleotides outside the gene matches: 2. The CDR3 protein is CSASGGGNEQFF. The CDR3 DNA sequence: TGCAGTGCTAGCGGGGGGGGGAATGAGCAGTTCTTC.

V gene TRBV5-1 combines with J gene TRBJ2-3; D perhaps matches TRBD2 (5 bases). Germline CDR1 reads SGHRS; CDR2 reads YFSETQ. V dropped 4 bases and J dropped 4 bases, with 16 bases sitting between them. CDR3 length: 15 amino acids. The CDR3 is CASSHARTSSDTQYF. The CDR3 coding sequence is TGCGCCAGCAGCCATGCGAGGACTTCTTCAGATACGCAGTATTTT.

This chain connects TRBV27 to TRBJ2-7; possibly TRBD1 for D (5 bases). This CDR3 spans 13 amino acids. V lost 6 bases and J 2 bases, leaving 11 bases between the germline ends. CDR1 is MNHEY, CDR2 SMNVEV, per germline (reference sequence). The CDR3 sequence is CASRLTGAYEQYF. As DNA, the CDR3 is TGTGCCAGCAGACTCACAGGTGCCTACGAGCAGTACTTC.

The chain recombines TRBV11-2 with TRBJ1-2; D gene ambiguous. CDR1 SGHAT and CDR2 FQNNGV come from the germline V gene. Between the trimmed V and J ends, which lost 5 bases and 6 bases, there was a span of 13 bases. The length of the CDR3 is 13 residues. In DNA form, the CDR3 reads TGTGCCAGCAGCAGGGTGGTGGGGAATGGCTACACCTTC. Encoded protein: CASSRVVGNGYTF.

This sequence joins TRBV5-1 and TRBJ2-6; D is possibly TRBD1 (6 bases). Trimming removed 5 bases from V and 0 bases from J, with 15 bases in between. Germline V gene lookup returns CDR1 SGHRS and CDR2 YFSETQ. CDR3 size: 17 residues. The CDR3 nucleotides are TGCGCCAGCAGTGGAGGAGGACAGAGCTCTGGGGCCAACGTCCTGACTTTC. It codes for CASSGGGQSSGANVLTF.

This clonotype appeared many times. The chain has TRBV5-5 and TRBJ2-5; unclear D gene. Germline assignment: CDR1 SGHKS and CDR2 YYEKEE (reference sequence). Trimming pared 1 base from V and 1 base from J, leaving 14 bases between. CDR3 length: 16 residues. The CDR3 nucleotides are TGTGCCAGCAGCTTGTATGAGGAAGGACCCCAAGAGACCCAGTACTTC. Protein sequence: CASSLYEEGPQETQYF. The full variable domain, rest sourced from reference TRBV5-5 and TRBJ2-5, is DAGVTQSPTHLIKTRGQQVTLRCSPISGHKSVSWYQQVLGQGPQFIFQYYEKEERGRGNFPDRFSARQFPNYSSELNVNALLLGDSALYLCASSLYEEGPQETQYFGPGTRLLVL.

Ten or more counts support this clonotype. The genes are TRBV5-1 and TRBJ2-3, with D unclear. This CDR3 has 14 amino acids. V lost 1 base and J lost 1, with 7 bases in between. Per germline, CDR1 SGHRS and CDR2 YFSETQ. CDR3 nucleotides: TGCGCCAGCAGCTTGCTAGGAGGCACAGATACGCAGTATTTT. It codes for CASSLLGGTDTQYF.

V gene TRBV27 combines with J gene TRBJ1-3; D uncertain. In germline, CDR1 is MNHEY, CDR2 SMNVEV (reference sequence). V lost 6 bases and J 4 bases, leaving 10 bases between the germline ends. The CDR3 spans 13 residues. CDR3 in amino acids: CASSPVRGNTIYF. Here the CDR3 DNA reads TGTGCCAGCAGCCCCGTTCGGGGAAACACCATATATTTT.

The rearrangement joins TRBV13 to TRBJ2-5; the D is unclear. Trimming pared 2 bases from V and 2 bases from J, leaving 9 bases between. The germline V gene encodes CDR1 PRHDT and CDR2 FYEKMQ (reference sequence). The CDR3 extends over 14 amino acids. CDR3 nucleotides: TGTGCCAGCAGCTTAAGATCGCAGCAAGAGACCCAGTACTTC. Its translation is CASSLRSQQETQYF. Drawing the rest from reference TRBV13 and TRBJ2-5, the complete variable domain is AAGVIQSPRHLIKEKRETATLKCYPIPRHDTVYWYQQGPGQDPQFLISFYEKMQSDKGSIPDRFSAQQFSDYHSELNMSSLELGDSALYFCASSLRSQQETQYFGPGTRLLVL.

The chain combines TRBV11-2 with TRBJ2-2, with no clear D. The germline V gene has CDR1 SGHAT and CDR2 FQNNGV. The CDR3 runs to 12 residues. V was trimmed by 4 bases and J by 4 bases, leaving 4 bases between them. The CDR3 is CASSSLTGELFF. CDR3 bases: TGTGCCAGCAGCTCTCTCACCGGGGAGCTGTTTTTT.

Only a few counts were recorded for this clonotype. V gene TRBV7-9 combines with J gene TRBJ2-1; TRBD1 matches 10 bases. V was clipped by 6 bases and J by 5 bases; unmatched bases: 4. The CDR3 length is 14 residues. The V gene's germline CDR1 is SEHNR and CDR2 FQNEAQ (reference sequence). The CDR3 DNA sequence: TGTGCCAGCAGGGGACAGGGGTTAGACAATGAGCAGTTCTTC. It yields the protein CASRGQGLDNEQFF.

This chain joins TRBV7-7 and TRBJ2-2; D possibly corresponds to TRBD2 (5 bases). The V gene lost 3 bases and the J gene lost 4 bases, with 9 bases spanning the gap. This CDR3 has 14 amino acids. Per germline, CDR1 SSHAT and CDR2 FNYEAQ (reference sequence). CDR3 sequence (DNA): TGTGCCAGCAGCTTTGGACTTGTCACCGGGGAGCTGTTTTTT. Amino acid sequence: CASSFGLVTGELFF.

This rearrangement joins TRBV25-1 to TRBJ1-2, with D tentatively TRBD1 (5 bases). Germline CDR1 is MGHDK and CDR2 is SYGVNS. The V end lost 4 bases, the J end lost 7 bases, and 7 bases lay between the germline ends. The CDR3 sequence is 11 residues long. The CDR3 reads CASSVGPGYTF. Written as DNA, the CDR3 is TGTGCCAGCAGTGTGGGACCTGGCTACACCTTC.

The table lists this clonotype with a few counts. The chain combines TRBV7-9 with TRBJ2-7; D is unresolved. Trimming shortened V by 5 bases and J by 4 bases, and 12 bases separated the two germline ends. Germline CDR1 is SEHNR and CDR2 is FQNEAQ (reference sequence). The CDR3 has 13 amino acids. The CDR3 DNA is TGTGCCAGCAGCCCTACTGTTGGGTACGAGCAGTACTTC. Its translation: CASSPTVGYEQYF. Full variable domain (remainder filled in from reference TRBV7-9 and TRBJ2-7): DTGVSQNPRHKITKRGQNVTFRCDPISEHNRLYWYRQTLGQGPEFLTYFQNEAQLEKSRLLSDRFSAERPKGSFSTLEIQRTEQGDSAMYLCASSPTVGYEQYFGPGTRLTVT.